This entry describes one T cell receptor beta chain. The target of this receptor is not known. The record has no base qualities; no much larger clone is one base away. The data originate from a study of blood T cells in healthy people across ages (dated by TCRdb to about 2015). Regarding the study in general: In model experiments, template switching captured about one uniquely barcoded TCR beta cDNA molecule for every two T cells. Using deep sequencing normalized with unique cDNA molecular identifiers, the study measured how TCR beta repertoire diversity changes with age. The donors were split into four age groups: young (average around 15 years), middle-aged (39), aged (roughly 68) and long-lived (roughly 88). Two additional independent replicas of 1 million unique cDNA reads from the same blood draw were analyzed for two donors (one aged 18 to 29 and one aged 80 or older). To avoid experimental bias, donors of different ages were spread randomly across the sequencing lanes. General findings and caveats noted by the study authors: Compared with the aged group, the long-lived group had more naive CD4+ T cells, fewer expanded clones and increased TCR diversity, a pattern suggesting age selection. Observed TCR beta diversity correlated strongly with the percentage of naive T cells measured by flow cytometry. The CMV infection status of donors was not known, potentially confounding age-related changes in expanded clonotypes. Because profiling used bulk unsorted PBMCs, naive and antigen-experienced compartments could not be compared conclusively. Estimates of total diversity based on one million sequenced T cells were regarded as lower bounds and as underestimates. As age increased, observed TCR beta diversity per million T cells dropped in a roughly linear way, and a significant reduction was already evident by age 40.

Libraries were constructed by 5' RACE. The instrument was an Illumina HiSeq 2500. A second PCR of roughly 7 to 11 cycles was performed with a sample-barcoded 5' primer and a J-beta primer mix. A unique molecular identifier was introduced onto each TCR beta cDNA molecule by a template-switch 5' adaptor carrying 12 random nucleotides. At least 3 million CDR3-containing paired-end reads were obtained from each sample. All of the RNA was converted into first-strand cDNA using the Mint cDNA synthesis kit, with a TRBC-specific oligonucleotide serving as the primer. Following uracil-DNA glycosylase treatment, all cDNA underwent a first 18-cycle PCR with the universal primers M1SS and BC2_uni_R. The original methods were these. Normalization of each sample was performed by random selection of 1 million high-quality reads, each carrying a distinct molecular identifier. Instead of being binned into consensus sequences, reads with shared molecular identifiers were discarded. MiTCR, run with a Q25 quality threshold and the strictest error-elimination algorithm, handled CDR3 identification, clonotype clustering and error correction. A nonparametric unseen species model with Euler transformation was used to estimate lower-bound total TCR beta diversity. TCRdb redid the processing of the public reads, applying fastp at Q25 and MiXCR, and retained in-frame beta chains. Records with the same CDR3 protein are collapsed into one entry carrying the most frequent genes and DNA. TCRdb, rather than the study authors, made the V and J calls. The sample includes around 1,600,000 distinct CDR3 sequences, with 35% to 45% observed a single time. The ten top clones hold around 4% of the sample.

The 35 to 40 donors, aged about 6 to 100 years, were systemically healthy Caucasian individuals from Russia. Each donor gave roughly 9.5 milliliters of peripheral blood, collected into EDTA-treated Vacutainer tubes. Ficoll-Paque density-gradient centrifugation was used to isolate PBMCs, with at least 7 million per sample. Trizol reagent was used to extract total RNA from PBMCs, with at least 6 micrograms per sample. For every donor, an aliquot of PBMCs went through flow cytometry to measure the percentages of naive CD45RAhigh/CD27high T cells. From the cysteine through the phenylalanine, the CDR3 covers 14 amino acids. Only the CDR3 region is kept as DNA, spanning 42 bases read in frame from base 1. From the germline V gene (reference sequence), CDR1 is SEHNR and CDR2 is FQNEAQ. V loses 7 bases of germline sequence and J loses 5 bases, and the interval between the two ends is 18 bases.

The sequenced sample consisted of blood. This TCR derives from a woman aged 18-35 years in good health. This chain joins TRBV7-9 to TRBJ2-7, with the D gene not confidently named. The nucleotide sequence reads TGTGCCAGCAACTCGAGGATCCGACCCCACGAGCAGTACTTC. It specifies CASNSRIRPHEQYF.